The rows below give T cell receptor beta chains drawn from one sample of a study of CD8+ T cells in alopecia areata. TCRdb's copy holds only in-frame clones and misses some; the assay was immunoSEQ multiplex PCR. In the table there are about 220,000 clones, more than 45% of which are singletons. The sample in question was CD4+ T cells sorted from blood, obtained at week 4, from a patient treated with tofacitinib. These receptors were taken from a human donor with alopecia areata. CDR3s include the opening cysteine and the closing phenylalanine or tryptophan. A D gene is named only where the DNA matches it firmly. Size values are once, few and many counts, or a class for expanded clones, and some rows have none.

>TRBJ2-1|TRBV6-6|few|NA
CASSSSRNEQFF
TGTGCCAGCAGTTCCTCTAGAAATGAGCAGTTCTTC
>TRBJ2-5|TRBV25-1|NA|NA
CASSELDSRETQYF
TGTGCCAGCAGTGAACTGGACAGTCGTGAGACCCAGTACTTC
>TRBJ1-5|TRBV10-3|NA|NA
CAISPGVRQPQHF
TGTGCCATCTCCCCGGGAGTGCGACAGCCCCAGCATTTT
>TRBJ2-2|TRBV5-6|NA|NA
CASSLRLGTTGELFF
TGTGCCAGCAGCTTGCGTCTGGGAACGACCGGGGAGCTGTTTTTT
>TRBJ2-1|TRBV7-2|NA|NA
CASSLVAGNNEQFF
TGTGCCAGCAGCTTAGTGGCGGGGAACAATGAGCAGTTCTTC
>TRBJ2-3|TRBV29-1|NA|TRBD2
CSVGGSVDTQYF
TGCAGTGTGGGGGGGAGCGTAGATACGCAGTATTTT
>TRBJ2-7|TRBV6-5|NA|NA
CASIRSPSDPYEQYF
TGTGCCAGCATTAGAAGCCCTTCGGACCCCTACGAGCAGTACTTC
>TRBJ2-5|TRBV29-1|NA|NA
CSVLIAETQYF
TGCAGCGTCCTAATCGCGGAGACCCAGTACTTC
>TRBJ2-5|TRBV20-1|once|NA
CSASWEETQYF
TGCAGTGCTAGTTGGGAGGAGACCCAGTACTTC
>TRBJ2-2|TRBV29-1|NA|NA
CSVVMPPNTGELFF
TGCAGCGTTGTTATGCCCCCAAACACCGGGGAGCTGTTTTTT
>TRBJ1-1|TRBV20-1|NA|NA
CSASNFEEAFF
TGCAGTGCTAGTAACTTTGAAGAAGCTTTCTTT
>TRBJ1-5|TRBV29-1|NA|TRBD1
CSVVEGAIGSVQNSNQPQHF
TGCAGCGTTGTTGAGGGGGCGATCGGGTCAGTCCAAAATAGCAATCAGCCCCAGCATTTT
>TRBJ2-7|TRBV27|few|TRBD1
CASRRQGSYEQYF
TGTGCCAGCAGGAGACAGGGCTCCTACGAGCAGTACTTC
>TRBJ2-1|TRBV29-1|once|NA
CSAGAPYNEQFF
TGCAGCGCAGGGGCCCCCTACAATGAGCAGTTCTTC
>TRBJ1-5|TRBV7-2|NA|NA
CASSLLGLLNQPQHF
TGTGCCAGCAGCTTACTGGGACTGCTCAATCAGCCCCAGCATTTT